This is a list of T cell receptor beta chains from one sample in a study of shared clonotypes between healthy human individuals. TCRdb keeps only in-frame clones here, not all; method: immunoSEQ multiplex PCR. The sample includes hundreds of thousands of clones, around 95% seen only once; the top ten take roughly 0.1%. Sample: naive CD8+ T cells sorted from blood. The receptors originated from a woman in her 30s in good health. Both conserved end residues are part of each CDR3. Each record gives: V gene, CDR3 protein.

TRBV27 | CASSLTGSNQPQHF
TRBV27 | CASSPSRAHEQYF
TRBV1 | CASSHPSAEQYF
TRBV27 | CASSLGGATEAFF
TRBV6-1 | CASSNRGNTEAFF
TRBV6-1 | CASKAGYTGELFF
TRBV27 | CASTPWTRIGDEQFF
TRBV7-6 | CASSFTSGAYNEQFF
TRBV25-1 | CASSESSGAGFNEQFF
TRBV29-1 | CSVELKREVYNEQFF
TRBV4-1 | CASSQGQSSYNEQFF
TRBV10-2 | CATNRAESYEQYF
TRBV28 | CASTVEASSYEQYF
TRBV28 | CASSNTGLSYEQYF
TRBV7-9 | CASSLRQGIYEKLFF
TRBV5-1 | CASSVISGLAYRAYEQYF
TRBV6-5 | CASSVWTGLNTEAFF
TRBV19 | CASRRGTEAFF
TRBV19 | CASSIAGFRDQPQHF
TRBV14 | CASSQDSGAYYGYTF
TRBV28 | CASSLWAGAAGELFF
TRBV13 | CASSLGTGDVYGYTF
TRBV15 | CATGITTSGAYEQYF
TRBV11-2 | CASSLFAPSGGYEQYF
TRBV9 | CASGNGYKQSRANVLTF
TRBV28 | CASSLYRGLVYEQYF
TRBV28 | CASIPLHAETQYF
TRBV19 | CASSDSDSYNEQFF
TRBV10-3 | CAAASLGTGTGELFF